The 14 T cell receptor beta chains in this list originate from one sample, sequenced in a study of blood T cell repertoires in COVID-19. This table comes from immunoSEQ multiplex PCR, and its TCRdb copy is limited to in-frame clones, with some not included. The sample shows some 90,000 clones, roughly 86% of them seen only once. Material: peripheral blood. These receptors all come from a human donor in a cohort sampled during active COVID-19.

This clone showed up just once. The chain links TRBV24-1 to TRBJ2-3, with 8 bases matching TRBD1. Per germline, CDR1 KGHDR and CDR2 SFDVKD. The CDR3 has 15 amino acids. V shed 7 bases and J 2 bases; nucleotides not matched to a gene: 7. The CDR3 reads CATSSGTGNTDTQYF. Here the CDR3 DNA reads TGTGCCACCAGCTCCGGGACAGGCAACACAGATACGCAGTATTTT.

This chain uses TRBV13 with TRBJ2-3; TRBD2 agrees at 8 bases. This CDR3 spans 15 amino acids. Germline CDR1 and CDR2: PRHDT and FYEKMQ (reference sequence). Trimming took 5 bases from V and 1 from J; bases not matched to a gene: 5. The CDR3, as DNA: TGTGCCAGCAGCGAGAGTAGCGGGGGCACAGATACGCAGTATTTT. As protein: CASSESSGGTDTQYF.

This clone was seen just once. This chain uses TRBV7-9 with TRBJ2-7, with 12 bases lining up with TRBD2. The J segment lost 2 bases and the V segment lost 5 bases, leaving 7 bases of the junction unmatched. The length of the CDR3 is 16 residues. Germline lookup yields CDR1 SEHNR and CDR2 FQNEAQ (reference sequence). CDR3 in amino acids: CASSHPTSGGTYEQYF. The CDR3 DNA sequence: TGTGCCAGCAGCCACCCGACTAGCGGGGGAACCTACGAGCAGTACTTC.

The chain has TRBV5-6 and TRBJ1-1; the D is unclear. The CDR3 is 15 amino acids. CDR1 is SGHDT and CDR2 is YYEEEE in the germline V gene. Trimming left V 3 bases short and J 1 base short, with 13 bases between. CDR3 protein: CASSSSKSGNTEAFF. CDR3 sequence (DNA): TGTGCCAGCAGCTCCTCAAAAAGCGGGAACACTGAAGCTTTCTTT.

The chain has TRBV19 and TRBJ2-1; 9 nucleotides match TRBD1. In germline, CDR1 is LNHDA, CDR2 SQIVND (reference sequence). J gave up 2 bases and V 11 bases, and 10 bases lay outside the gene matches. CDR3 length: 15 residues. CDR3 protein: CASQPGQGAYNEQFF. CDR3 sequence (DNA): TGTGCCTCGCAGCCGGGACAGGGTGCCTACAATGAGCAGTTCTTC.

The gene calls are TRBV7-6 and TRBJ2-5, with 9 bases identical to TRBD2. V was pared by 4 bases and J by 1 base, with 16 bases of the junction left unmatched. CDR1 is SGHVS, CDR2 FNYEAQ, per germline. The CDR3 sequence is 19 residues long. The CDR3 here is CASSWVAGASGEFQETQYF. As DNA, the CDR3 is TGTGCCAGCAGCTGGGTAGCGGGGGCTAGCGGAGAATTCCAAGAGACCCAGTACTTC.

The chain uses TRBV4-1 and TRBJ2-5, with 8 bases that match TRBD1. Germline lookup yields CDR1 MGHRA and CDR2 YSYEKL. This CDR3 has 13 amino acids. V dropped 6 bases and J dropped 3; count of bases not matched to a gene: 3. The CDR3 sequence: CASRQQGEETQYF. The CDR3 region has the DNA TGCGCCAGCAGACAACAGGGGGAAGAGACCCAGTACTTC.

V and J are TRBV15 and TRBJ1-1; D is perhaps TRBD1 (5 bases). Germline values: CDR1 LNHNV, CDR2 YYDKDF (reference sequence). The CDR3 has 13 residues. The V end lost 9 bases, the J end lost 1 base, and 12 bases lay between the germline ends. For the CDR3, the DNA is TGTGCCACGGGACTTCAGGGGAACACTGAAGCTTTCTTT. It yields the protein CATGLQGNTEAFF.

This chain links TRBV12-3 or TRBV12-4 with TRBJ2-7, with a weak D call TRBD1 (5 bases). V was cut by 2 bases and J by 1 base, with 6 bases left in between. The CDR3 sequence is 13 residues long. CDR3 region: CASSLRQSYEQYF. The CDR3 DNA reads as TGTGCCAGCAGTTTAAGACAGTCCTACGAGCAGTACTTC.

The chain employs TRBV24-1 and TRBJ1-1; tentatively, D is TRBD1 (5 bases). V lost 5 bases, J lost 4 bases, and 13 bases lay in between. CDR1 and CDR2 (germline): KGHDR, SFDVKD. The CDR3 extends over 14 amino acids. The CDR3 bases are TGTGCCACCAGTGCCCCGGGGGACGGCACTGAAGCTTTCTTT. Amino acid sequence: CATSAPGDGTEAFF.

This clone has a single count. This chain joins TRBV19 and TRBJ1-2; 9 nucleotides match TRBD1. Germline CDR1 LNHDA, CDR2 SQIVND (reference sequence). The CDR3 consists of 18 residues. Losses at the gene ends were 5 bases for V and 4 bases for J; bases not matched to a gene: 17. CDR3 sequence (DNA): TGTGCCAGTAGTCCGCTCCTTGTGGGACAGGGTTTCGGCTATGGCTACACCTTC. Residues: CASSPLLVGQGFGYGYTF.

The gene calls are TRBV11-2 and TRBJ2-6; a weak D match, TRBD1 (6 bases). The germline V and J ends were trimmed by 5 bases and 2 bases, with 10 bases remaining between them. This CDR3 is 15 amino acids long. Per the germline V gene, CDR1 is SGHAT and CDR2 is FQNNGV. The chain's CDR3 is CASSPQGTGANVLTF. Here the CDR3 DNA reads TGTGCCAGCAGCCCACAGGGAACTGGGGCCAACGTCCTGACTTTC.

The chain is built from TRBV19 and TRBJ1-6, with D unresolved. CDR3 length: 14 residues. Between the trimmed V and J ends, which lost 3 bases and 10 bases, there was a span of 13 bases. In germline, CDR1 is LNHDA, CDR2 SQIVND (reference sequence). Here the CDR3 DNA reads TGTGCCAGTAGTATCCCGGGGTTGGGATCACCCCTCCACTTT. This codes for CASSIPGLGSPLHF.

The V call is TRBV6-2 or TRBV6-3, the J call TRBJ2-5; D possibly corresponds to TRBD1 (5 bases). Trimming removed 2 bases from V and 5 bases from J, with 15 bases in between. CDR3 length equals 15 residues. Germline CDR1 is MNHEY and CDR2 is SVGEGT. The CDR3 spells CASSYQGPALETQYF. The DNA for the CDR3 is TGTGCCAGCAGTTACCAGGGCCCGGCCTTGGAGACCCAGTACTTC.